Listed here are 8 T cell receptor beta chains from one sample, sequenced in a study of T cell repertoires in cytomegalovirus infection (dated by TCRdb to about 2019). The sequencing machine was an Illumina HiSeq 1500. TCRdb reran the public reads through fastp at Q25 and MiXCR, keeping productive beta chains. Duplicate CDR3 protein sequences are folded into a single record with the most common DNA and genes. For this sample there are about 400,000 distinct CDR3 sequences; 15% to 20% appear just once. 8.7% of the sample is taken by the ten largest. The sequencing input was PBMCs. The source of these receptors is a human donor in good health (CMV status not recorded). Some clones in this sample may be carry-over from other donors' samples.

This clonotype was counted at least ten times. The rearrangement joins TRBV7-2 to TRBJ1-1; 7 bases are a match to TRBD1. Trimming removed 9 bases from V and 1 base from J; junction bases left unmatched: 5. CDR1 is SGHTA and CDR2 is FQGNSA in the germline V gene. The CDR3 is 13 amino acids. The CDR3 region is CASGDRQNTEAFF. CDR3 sequence (DNA): TGTGCCAGTGGGGACAGACAGAACACTGAAGCTTTCTTT.

This chain joins TRBV29-1 and TRBJ2-7, with a tentative D call TRBD1 (5 bases). The germline CDR1 and CDR2 sequences are SQVTM and ANQGSEA. This CDR3 has 12 residues. V lost 5 bases to trimming and J lost 4 bases, with 12 bases between them. The CDR3 DNA reads as TGCAGCGTTTATGGCAGGGAATACGAGCAGTACTTC. Its protein product is CSVYGREYEQYF.

This clonotype occurred a few times. The chain carries TRBV28 and TRBJ2-5, with D hard to call. Trimming cost V 5 bases and J 3 bases, with 19 bases left between them. CDR3 length: 16 amino acids. Germline assignment: CDR1 MDHEN and CDR2 SYDVKM. The CDR3 DNA follows: TGTGCCAGCAGTCTCGGGCCGATCATAAGGGAAGAGACCCAGTACTTC. It is translated as CASSLGPIIREETQYF.

The gene calls are TRBV10-3 and TRBJ2-1, with TRBD2 identical over 13 bases. The CDR3 is 17 amino acids. The J segment lost 9 bases and the V segment lost 4 bases, leaving 12 bases of the junction unmatched. CDR1 is ENHRY and CDR2 is SYGVKD in the germline V gene. CDR3 coding DNA: TGTGCCATCAGTGCAGCCCTGGGACTAGCGGGAAATGGTGAGCAGTTCTTC. It translates to CAISAALGLAGNGEQFF.

V usage is TRBV7-9 and J usage is TRBJ1-5, with TRBD1 as a possible D gene (5 bases). The CDR3 covers 16 residues. Trimming left V 5 bases short and J 1 base short, with 15 bases between. Germline-derived CDR1 and CDR2 are SEHNR and FQNEAQ (reference sequence). The CDR3 loop is CASSNGGGVSNQPQHF. The CDR3 nucleotides are TGTGCCAGCAGCAACGGGGGGGGAGTAAGCAATCAGCCCCAGCATTTT.

This clonotype was seen a handful of times. V usage is TRBV5-1 and J usage is TRBJ2-1; TRBD1 aligns across 7 bases. The junction had 6 bases not matched to a gene; V was cut back by 2 bases and J by 7 bases. CDR1 and CDR2 from the germline V gene are SGHRS and YFSETQ. There are 14 residues in the CDR3. The CDR3 sequence: CASSLRGQENEQFF. CDR3 coding DNA: TGCGCCAGCAGCTTAAGGGGGCAGGAGAATGAGCAGTTCTTC.

The V and J genes are TRBV19 and TRBJ2-3, with D maybe TRBD1 (7 bases). The CDR3 length is 13 residues. V gave up 7 bases and J gave up 4 bases, with 12 bases separating them. Germline CDR1 and CDR2: LNHDA and SQIVND (reference sequence). The CDR3 here is CASMIRGADTQYF. CDR3 nucleotides: TGTGCCAGTATGATCAGGGGGGCAGATACGCAGTATTTT.

This clonotype was detected ten times or more. V is TRBV7-2 and J is TRBJ2-1; D might be TRBD2 (5 bases). In germline, CDR1 is SGHTA, CDR2 FQGNSA. CDR3 length: 16 amino acids. Trimming removed 2 bases at V and 9 bases at J, with 20 bases between. CDR3 protein: CASSLQAPGNVGEQFF. The CDR3 coding sequence is TGTGCCAGCAGCTTACAGGCACCCGGGAATGTTGGTGAGCAGTTCTTC.